This T cell receptor (beta chain) stems from a study of blood T cell repertoires in COVID-19. Assay used: immunoSEQ multiplex PCR; TCRdb lists only in-frame clones, some missing. This sample carries 250,000 to 300,000 clones, roughly 90% of them seen once, and the ten largest clones take 2.3%. V dropped 5 bases and J dropped 9; count of bases not matched to a gene: 12. The CDR3 is 17 residues long. Germline V gene sequence: CDR1 SGHVS, CDR2 FQNEAQ. Sample: PBMCs or T cells enriched from blood (not recorded which). The chain joins TRBV7-8 to TRBJ2-1, with TRBD2 identical over 14 bases. This TCR derives from a woman in her thirties or forties with acute COVID-19. Written as DNA, the CDR3 is TGTGCCAGCAGCATCGGACTAGCGGGGGGTCCTCGGGGTGAGCAGTTCTTC. This sequence encodes CASSIGLAGGPRGEQFF.